The present TCR beta chain was sequenced within a study of shared T cell receptors in the human thymus. CDR1 and CDR2 (germline): LGHNT, FRNRAP. With 6 bases removed from V and 8 bases from J, the gap between germline ends came to 17 bases. The CDR3 is made up of 14 amino acids. The data were produced by immunoSEQ multiplex PCR, yet TCRdb's version contains in-frame clones alone and is incomplete. The table shows approximately 730,000 clones, with roughly 88% occurring only once. These records were also assigned to another study, of human thymus T cells. That work states: Thymus pieces cut out during corrective heart surgery were the tissue that was used. Thymic and blood repertoires showed apparently biased V and J gene usage. Unrelated individuals were reported by related research to share highly overlapping thymic repertoires.

This TCR came from a girl less than two years old with a congenital heart defect. Input material: thymocytes. The V call is TRBV12-5, the J call TRBJ2-1, with TRBD1 as a possible D gene (6 bases). CDR3 loop: CASGNSDSNDEQFF. The CDR3, as DNA: TGTGCTAGTGGGAACTCGGACAGTAACGATGAGCAGTTCTTC.